This TCR beta chain was sequenced in a study of blood T cell repertoires in COVID-19. Study-level background: The United States, Italy and Spain were the sources of the acute and convalescent COVID-19 samples.

This clone was detected only a few times. CDR1 MDHEN and CDR2 SYDVKM come from the germline V gene. The CDR3 runs to 11 residues. V lost 6 bases and J lost 11, with 13 bases in between. Some clones are missing from TCRdb's copy, which holds only in-frame ones; the method was immunoSEQ multiplex PCR. Seen here are 200,000 or so clones, 80% to 85% observed once, and the top ten hold roughly 3%. The sample was peripheral blood. The sequence was obtained from a woman in her 30s who had recovered from COVID-19. The chain recombines TRBV28 with TRBJ1-1; no reliable D call. The CDR3 DNA reads as TGTGCCAGCAGGGAGGCCAGGAAGGCTTTCTTT. It codes for CASREARKAFF.